Sequencing of this T cell receptor (beta chain) was carried out in a study of blood T cells in healthy people across ages. Study results and limitations: The lack of PBMC sorting stopped any conclusive naive versus antigen-experienced comparison.

Remarks on this clonotype: Antigen: not known.

Sample-barcoded 5' priming and a J-beta primer mix drove a second PCR of about 6 to 12 cycles. TCRdb independently ran MiXCR on the 5' RACE reads; one entry per CDR3 protein. The data hold 780,000 or so distinct CDR3 sequences, with roughly 56% observed a single time. Between the trimmed V and J ends, which lost 7 bases and 1 base, there was a span of 14 bases. This CDR3 is built from 15 residues. The germline V gene has CDR1 MGHDK and CDR2 SYGVNS. This receptor was identified in a man between 40 and 49 years old in good health. The chain carries TRBV25-1 and TRBJ2-1; the D gene is possibly TRBD2 (5 bases). The sequenced material came from blood. CDR3 nucleotides: TGTGCCAGCACCCGGGGAGCCGGGTCCTACAATGAGCAGTTCTTC. Protein: CASTRGAGSYNEQFF. The full variable domain, rest sourced from reference TRBV25-1 and TRBJ2-1, is EADIYQTPRYLVIGTGKKITLECSQTMGHDKMYWYQQDPGMELHLIHYSYGVNSTEKGDLSSESTVSRIRTEHFPLTLESARPSHTSQYLCASTRGAGSYNEQFFGPGTRLTVL.